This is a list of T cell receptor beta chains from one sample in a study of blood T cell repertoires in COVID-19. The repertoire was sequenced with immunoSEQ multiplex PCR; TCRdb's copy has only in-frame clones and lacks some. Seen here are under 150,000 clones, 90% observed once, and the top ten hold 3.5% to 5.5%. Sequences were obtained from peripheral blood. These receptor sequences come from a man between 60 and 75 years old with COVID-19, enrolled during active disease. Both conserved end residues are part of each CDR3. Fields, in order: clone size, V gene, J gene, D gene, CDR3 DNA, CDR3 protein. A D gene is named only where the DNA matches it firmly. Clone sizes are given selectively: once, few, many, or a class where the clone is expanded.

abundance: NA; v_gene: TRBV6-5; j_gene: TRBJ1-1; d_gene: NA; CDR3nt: TGTGCCAGCAGGGAGACTGTGAACACTGAAGCTTTCTTT; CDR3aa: CASRETVNTEAFF
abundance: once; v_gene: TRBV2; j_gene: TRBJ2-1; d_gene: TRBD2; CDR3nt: TGTGCCAGCAGCCCGCCTAGCGGGAGGCGGAATGAGCAGTTCTTC; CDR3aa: CASSPPSGRRNEQFF
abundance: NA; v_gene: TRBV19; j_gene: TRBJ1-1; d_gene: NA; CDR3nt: TGTGCCAGTAGTGCCGGGGAGAACACTGAAGCTTTCTTT; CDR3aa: CASSAGENTEAFF
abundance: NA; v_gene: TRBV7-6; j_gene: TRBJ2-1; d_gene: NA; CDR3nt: TGTGCCAGCAGCTTAGCGGTCAGGGCACCTAACAATGAGCAGTTCTTC; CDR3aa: CASSLAVRAPNNEQFF
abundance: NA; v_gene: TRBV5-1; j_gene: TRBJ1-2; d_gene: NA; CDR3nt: TGCGCCAGCAGCTCGGACGGAGGTTATGGCTACACCTTC; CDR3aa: CASSSDGGYGYTF
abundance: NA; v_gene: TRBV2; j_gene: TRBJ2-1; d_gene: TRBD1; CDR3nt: TGTGCCAGCGGTGTTCAGACAGGGGGCTGGGGTGAGCAGTTCTTC; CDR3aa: CASGVQTGGWGEQFF
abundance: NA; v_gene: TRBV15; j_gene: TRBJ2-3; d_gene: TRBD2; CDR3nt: TGTGCCACCAGCAGACTCACTAGCGGGGGGATGTATACGCAGTATTTT; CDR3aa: CATSRLTSGGMYTQYF
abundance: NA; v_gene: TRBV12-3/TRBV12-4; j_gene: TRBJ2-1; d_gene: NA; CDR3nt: TGTGCCAGCAGTTTGAGGCTTTGGGATGAGCAGTTCTTC; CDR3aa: CASSLRLWDEQFF
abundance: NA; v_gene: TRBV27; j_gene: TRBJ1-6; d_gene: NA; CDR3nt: TGTGCCAGCAGTTTCACGGGACTCGCGAGCTCCTATAATTCACCCCTCCACTTT; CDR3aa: CASSFTGLASSYNSPLHF
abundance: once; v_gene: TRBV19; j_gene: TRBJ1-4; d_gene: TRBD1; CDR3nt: TGTGCCAGTAGTATTGGGACAGCCCCCACAACTAATGAAAAACTGTTTTTT; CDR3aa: CASSIGTAPTTNEKLFF
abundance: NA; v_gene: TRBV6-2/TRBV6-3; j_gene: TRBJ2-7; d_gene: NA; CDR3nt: TGTGCCAGCAGTTACTGGGCTTCCCGGGAAGAGCAGTACTTC; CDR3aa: CASSYWASREEQYF
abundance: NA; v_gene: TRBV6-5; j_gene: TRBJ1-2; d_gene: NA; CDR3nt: TGTGCCAGCAGACCAGGGGCAGGGGTCGGCTACACCTTC; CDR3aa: CASRPGAGVGYTF
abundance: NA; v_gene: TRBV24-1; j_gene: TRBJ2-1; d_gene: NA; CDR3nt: TGTGCCACCAGTGATTTGAACAGGGCTAATGAGCAGTTCTTC; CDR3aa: CATSDLNRANEQFF
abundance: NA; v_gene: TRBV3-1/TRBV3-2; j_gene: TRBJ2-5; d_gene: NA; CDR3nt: TGTGCCAGCAGCCAAGGGGCAGAACAAGAGACCCAGTACTTC; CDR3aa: CASSQGAEQETQYF
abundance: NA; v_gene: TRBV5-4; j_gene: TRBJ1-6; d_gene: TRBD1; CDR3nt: TGTGCCAGCAGCTCTACAGGGGGCAGTCGGGCACCCCTCCACTTT; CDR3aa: CASSSTGGSRAPLHF
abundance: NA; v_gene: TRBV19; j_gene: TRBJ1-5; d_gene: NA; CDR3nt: TGTGCCAGTAGTATAAGGCAAGGGGTACCTAGCAATCAGCCCCAGCATTTT; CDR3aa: CASSIRQGVPSNQPQHF